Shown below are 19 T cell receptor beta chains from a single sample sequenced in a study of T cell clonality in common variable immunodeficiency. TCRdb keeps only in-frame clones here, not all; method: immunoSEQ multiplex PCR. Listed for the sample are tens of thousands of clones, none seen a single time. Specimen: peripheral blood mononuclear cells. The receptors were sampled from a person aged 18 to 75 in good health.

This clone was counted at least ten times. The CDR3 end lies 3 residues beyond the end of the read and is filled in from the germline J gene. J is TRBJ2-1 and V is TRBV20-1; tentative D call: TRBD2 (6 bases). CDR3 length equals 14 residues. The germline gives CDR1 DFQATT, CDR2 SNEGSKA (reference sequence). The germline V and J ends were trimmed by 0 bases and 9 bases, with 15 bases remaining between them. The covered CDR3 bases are TGCAGTGCTAGAGAGGGCGGGACTTCCTTTGAG. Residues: CSAREGGTSFE. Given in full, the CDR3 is CSAREGGTSFEQFF.

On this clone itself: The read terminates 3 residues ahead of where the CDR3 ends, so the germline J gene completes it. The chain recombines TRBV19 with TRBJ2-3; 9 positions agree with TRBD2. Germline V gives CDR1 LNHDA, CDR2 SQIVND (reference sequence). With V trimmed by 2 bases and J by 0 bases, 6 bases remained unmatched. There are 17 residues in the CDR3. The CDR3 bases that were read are TGTGCCAGTAGTATATCGCGACTAGCGGTTAGCACAGATACG. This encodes CASSISRLAVSTDT. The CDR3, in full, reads CASSISRLAVSTDTQYF. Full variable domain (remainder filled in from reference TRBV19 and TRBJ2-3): DGGITQSPKYLFRKEGQNVTLSCEQNLNHDAMYWYRQDPGQGLRLIYYSQIVNDFQKGDIAEGYSVSREKKESFPLTVTSAQKNPTAFYLCASSISRLAVSTDTQYFGPGTRLTVL.

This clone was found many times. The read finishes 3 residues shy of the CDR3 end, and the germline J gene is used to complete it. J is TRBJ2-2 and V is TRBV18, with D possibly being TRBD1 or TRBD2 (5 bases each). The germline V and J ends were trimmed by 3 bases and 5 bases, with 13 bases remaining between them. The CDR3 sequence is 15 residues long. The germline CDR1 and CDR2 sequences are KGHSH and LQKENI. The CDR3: CASSPLEGLTGELFF. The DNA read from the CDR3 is TGTGCCAGCTCACCCCTAGAGGGGTTGACCGGGGAG. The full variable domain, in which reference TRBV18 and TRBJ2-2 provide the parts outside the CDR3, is NAGVMQNPRHLVRRRGQEARLRCSPMKGHSHVYWYRQLPEEGLKFMVYLQKENIIDESGMPKERFSAEFPKEGPSILRIQQVVRGDSAAYFCASSPLEGLTGELFFGEGSRLTVL.

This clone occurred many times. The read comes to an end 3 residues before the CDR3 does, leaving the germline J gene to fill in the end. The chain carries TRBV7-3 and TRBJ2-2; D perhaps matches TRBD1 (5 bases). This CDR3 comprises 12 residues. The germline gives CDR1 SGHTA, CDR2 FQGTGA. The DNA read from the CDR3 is TGTGCCAGTGGTGGTGATGCAGGGTCG. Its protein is CASGGDAGS. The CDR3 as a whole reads CASGGDAGSLFF.

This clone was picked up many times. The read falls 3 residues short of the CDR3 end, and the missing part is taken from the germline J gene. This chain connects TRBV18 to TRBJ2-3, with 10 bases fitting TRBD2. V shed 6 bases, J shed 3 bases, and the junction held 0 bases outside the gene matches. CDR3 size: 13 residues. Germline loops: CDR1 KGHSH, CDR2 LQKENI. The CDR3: CASSTSGTDTQYF. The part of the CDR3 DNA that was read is TGTGCCAGCTCGACTAGCGGGACAGATACG.

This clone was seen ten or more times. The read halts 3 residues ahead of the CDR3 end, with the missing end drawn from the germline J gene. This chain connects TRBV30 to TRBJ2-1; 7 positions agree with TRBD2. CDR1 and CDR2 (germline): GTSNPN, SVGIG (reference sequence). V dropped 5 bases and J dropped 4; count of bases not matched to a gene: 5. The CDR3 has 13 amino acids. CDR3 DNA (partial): TGTGCCTGGGGGGGGGAGTTGTACAATGAG. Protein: CAWGGELYNE. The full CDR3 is CAWGGELYNEQFF.

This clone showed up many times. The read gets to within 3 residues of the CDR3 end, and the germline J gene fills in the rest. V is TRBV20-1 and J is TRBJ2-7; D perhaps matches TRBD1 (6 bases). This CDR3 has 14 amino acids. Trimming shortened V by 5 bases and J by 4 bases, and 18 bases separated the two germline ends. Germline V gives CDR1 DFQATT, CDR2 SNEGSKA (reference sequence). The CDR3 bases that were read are TGCAGTGCTCAACTCCGGGACACAGAATACGAG. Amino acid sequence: CSAQLRDTEYE. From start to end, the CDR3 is CSAQLRDTEYEQYF.

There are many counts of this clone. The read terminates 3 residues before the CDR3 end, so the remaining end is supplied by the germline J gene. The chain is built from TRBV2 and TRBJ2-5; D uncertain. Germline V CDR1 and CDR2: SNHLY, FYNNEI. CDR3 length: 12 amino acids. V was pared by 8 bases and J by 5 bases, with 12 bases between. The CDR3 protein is CASFSASETQYF. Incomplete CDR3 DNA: TGTGCCAGCTTCAGCGCGTCGGAGACC.

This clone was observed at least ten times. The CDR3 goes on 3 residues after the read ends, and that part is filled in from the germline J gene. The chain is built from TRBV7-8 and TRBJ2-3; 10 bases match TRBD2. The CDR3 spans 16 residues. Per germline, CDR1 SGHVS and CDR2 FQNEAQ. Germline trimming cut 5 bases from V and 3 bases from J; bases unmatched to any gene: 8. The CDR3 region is CASSLKRGGSTDTQYF. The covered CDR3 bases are TGTGCCAGCAGCCTCAAGCGGGGGGGTTCAACAGATACG.

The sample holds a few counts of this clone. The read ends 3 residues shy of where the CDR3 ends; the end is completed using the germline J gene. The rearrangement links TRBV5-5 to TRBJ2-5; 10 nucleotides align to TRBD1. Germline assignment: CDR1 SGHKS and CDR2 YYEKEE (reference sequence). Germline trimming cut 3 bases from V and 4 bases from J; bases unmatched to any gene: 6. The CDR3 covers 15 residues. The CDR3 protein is CASSSYDRGRETQYF. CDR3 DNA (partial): TGTGCCAGCAGCTCATACGACAGGGGGCGAGAGACC.

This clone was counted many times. Here the CDR3 reads CASSSGLAGGLRGNEQFF. The sequenced part of the CDR3 DNA is TGTGCCAGCAGCTCGGGACTAGCGGGCGGATTACGGGGCAATGAG. The chain has TRBV7-8 and TRBJ2-1; 12 bases map to TRBD2. The CDR3 is cut off 3 residues early in the read; its end comes from the germline J gene. The germline gives CDR1 SGHVS, CDR2 FQNEAQ. There are 18 residues in the CDR3. V gave up 4 bases and J gave up 6 bases; unmatched junction bases: 13.

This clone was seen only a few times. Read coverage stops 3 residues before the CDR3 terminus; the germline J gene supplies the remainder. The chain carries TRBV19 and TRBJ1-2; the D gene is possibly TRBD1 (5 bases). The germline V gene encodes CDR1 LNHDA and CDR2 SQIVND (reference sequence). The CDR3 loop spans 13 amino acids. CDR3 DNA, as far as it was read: TGTGCCAGTAGTATTACCAGGGCCTACGAC. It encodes CASSITRAYD. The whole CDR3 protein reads CASSITRAYDYTF.

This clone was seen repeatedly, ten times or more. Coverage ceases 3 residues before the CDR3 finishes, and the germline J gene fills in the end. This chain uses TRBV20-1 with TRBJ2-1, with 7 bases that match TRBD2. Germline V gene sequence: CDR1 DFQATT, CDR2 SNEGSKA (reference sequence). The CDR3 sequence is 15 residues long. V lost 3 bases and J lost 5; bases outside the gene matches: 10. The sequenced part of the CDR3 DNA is TGCAGTGCTAGGGTCCCCTTGGGGACTAACAATGAG. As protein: CSARVPLGTNNE. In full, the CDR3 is CSARVPLGTNNEQFF.

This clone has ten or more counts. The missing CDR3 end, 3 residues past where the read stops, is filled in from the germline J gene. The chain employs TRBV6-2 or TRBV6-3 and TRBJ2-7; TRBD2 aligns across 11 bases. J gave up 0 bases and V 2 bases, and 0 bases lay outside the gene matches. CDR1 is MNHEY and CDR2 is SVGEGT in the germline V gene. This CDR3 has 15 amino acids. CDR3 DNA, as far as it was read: TGTGCCAGCAGTTACGGACTAGCGGGCTCCTACGAG. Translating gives CASSYGLAGSYE. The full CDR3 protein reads CASSYGLAGSYEQYF.

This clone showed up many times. The covered CDR3 bases are TGCGCCAGCAGCTTTCTAGCGGGAATACTCTATGAG. This sequence encodes CASSFLAGILYE. In full, the CDR3 reads CASSFLAGILYEQFF. The chain joins TRBV5-1 to TRBJ2-1; 9 bases agree with TRBD2. With the read ending 3 residues before the CDR3 end, the germline J gene is used to fill in that end. After removal of 2 bases from V and 8 bases from J, the junction contained 8 bases not matched to a gene. The CDR3 extends over 15 amino acids. Germline CDR1 SGHRS, CDR2 YFSETQ.

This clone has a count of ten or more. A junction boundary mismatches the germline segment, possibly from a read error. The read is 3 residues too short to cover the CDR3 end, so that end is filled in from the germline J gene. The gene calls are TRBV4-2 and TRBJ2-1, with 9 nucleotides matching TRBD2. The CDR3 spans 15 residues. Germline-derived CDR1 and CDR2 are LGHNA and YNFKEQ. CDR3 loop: CASSQGLAGVNEQFF. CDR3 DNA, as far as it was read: TGCGCCAGCAGCCAAGGGTTAGCGGGAGTAAATGAG.

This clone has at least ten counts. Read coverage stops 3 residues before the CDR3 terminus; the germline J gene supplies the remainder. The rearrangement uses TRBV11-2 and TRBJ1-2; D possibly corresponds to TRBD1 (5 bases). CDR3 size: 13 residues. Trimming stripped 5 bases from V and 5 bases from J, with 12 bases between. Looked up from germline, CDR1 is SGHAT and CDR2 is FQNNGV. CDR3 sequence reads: CASSPSGGYGYTF. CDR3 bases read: TGTGCCAGCAGCCCCTCGGGGGGTTATGGC. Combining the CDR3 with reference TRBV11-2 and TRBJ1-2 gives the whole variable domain EAGVAQSPRYKIIEKRQSVAFWCNPISGHATLYWYQQILGQGPKLLIQFQNNGVVDDSQLPKDRFSAERLKGVDSTLKIQPAKLEDSAVYLCASSPSGGYGYTFGSGTRLTVV.

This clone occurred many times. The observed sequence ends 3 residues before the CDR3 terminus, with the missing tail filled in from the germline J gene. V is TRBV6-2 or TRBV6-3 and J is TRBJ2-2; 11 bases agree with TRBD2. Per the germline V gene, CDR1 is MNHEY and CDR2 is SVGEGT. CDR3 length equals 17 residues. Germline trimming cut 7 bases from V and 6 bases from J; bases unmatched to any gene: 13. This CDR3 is CASTRAAVAGGAGELFF. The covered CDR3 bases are TGTGCCAGCACCCGAGCGGCGGTAGCGGGAGGGGCCGGGGAG.

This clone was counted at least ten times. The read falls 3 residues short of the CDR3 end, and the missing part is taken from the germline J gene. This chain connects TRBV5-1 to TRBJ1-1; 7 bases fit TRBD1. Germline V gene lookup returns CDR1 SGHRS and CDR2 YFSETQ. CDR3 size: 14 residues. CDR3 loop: CASSWGDRPLKAFF. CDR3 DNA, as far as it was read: TGCGCCAGCAGCTGGGGGGACAGACCCCTCAAA.